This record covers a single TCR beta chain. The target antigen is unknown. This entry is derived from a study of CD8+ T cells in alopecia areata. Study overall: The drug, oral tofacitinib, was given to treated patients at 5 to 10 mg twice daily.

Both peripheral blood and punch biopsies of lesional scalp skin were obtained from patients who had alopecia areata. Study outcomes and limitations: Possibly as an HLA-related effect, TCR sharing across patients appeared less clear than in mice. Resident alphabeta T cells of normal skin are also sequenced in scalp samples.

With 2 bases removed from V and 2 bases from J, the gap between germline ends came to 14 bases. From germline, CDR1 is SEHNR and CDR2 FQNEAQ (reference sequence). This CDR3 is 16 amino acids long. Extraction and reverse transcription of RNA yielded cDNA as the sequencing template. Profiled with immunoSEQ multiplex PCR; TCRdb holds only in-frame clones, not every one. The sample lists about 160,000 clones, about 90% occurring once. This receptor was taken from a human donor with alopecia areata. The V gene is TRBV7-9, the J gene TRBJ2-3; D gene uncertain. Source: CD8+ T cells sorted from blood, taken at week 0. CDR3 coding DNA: TGTGCCAGCAGCTTAAATGGGTATGGGGTCACAGATACGCAGTATTTT. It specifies CASSLNGYGVTDTQYF.